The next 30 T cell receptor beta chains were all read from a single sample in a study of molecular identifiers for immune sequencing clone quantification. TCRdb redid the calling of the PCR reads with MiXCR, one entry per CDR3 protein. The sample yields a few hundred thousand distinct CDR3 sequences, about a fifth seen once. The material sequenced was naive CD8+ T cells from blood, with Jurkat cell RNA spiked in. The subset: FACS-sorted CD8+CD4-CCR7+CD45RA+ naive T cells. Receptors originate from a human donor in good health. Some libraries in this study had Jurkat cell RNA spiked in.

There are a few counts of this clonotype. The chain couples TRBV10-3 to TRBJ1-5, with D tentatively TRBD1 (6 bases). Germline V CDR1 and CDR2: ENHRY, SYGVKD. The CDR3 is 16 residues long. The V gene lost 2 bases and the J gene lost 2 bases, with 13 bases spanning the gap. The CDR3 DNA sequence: TGTGCCATCAGTGAGGACGACAGGTTGGGCAATCAGCCCCAGCATTTT. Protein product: CAISEDDRLGNQPQHF.

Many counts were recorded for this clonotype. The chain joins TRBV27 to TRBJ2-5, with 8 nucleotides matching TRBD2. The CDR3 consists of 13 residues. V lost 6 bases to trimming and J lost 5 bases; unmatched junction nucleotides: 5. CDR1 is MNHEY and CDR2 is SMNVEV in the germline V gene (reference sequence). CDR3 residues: CASSWGLGETQYF. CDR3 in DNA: TGTGCCAGCAGCTGGGGACTAGGGGAGACCCAGTACTTC.

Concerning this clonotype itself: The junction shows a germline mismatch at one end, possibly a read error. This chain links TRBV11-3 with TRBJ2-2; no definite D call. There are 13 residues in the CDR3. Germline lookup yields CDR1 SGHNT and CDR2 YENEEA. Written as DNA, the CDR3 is TGTGCCGGCAGCTTAGGTCTAGCCGGGGAGCTGTTTTTT. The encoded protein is CAGSLGLAGELFF.

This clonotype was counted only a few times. CDR3 DNA sequence: TGTGCCAGTAGTAACGGCCGGGACAGACCAAATGAAAAACTGTTTTTT. Residues: CASSNGRDRPNEKLFF. This chain links TRBV19 with TRBJ1-4; TRBD1 matches at 7 bases. The CDR3 runs 16 residues. CDR1 is LNHDA and CDR2 is SQIVND in the germline V gene (reference sequence). Trimming took 4 bases from V and 5 from J; bases not matched to a gene: 10.

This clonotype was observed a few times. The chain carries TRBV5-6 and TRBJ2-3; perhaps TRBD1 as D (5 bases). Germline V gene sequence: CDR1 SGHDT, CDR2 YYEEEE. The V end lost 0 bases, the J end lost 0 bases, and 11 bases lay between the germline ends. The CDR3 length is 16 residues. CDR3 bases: TGTGCCAGCAGCTTGGGGTCGACAGTTAGCACAGATACGCAGTATTTT. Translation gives CASSLGSTVSTDTQYF.

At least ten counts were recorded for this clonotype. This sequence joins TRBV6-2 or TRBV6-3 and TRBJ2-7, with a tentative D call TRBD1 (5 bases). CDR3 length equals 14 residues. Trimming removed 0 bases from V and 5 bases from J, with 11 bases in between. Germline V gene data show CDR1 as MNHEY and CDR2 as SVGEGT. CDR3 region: CASSYSPGMNEQYF. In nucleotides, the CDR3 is TGTGCCAGCAGTTACTCGCCAGGGATGAACGAGCAGTACTTC.

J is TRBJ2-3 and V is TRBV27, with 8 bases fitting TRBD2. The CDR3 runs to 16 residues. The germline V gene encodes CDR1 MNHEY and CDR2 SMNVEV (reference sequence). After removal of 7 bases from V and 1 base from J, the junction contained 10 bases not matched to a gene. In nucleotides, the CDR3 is TGTGCCAGCAATGCCCTCGGGCGGGAGGGCACAGATACGCAGTATTTT. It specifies CASNALGREGTDTQYF.

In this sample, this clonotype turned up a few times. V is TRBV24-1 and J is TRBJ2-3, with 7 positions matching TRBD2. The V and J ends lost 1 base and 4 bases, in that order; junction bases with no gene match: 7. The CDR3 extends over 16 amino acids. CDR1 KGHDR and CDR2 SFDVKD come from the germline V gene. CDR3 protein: CATSDLAAGVADTQYF. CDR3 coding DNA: TGTGCCACCAGTGATTTAGCGGCGGGAGTTGCAGATACGCAGTATTTT.

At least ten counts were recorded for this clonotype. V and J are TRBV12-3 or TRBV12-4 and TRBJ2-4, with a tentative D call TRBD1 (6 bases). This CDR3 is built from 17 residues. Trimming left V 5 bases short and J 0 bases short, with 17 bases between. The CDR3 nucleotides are TGTGCCAGCAGTCCCCGACAGGAGATACTAGCCAAAAACATTCAGTACTTC. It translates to CASSPRQEILAKNIQYF.

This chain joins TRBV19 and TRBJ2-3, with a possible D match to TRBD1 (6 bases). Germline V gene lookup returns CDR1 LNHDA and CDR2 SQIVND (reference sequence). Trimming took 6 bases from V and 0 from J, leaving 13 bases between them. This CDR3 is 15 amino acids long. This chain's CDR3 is CASSERDTSTDTQYF. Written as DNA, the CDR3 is TGTGCCAGTAGCGAAAGGGACACCAGCACAGATACGCAGTATTTT.

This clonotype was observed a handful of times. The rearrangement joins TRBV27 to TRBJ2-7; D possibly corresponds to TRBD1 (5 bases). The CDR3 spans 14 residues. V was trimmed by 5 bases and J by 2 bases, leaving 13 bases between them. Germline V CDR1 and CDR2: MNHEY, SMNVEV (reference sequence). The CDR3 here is CASSTLGRAYEQYF. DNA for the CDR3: TGTGCCAGCAGTACTCTGGGCAGGGCCTACGAGCAGTACTTC.

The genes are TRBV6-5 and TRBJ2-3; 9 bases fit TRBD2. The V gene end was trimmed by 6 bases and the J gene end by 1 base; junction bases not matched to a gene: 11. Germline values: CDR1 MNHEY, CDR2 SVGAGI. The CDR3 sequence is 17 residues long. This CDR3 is CASRLSGGTFRTDTQYF. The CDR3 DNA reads TGTGCCAGCAGGTTGAGCGGGGGGACCTTTCGCACAGATACGCAGTATTTT.

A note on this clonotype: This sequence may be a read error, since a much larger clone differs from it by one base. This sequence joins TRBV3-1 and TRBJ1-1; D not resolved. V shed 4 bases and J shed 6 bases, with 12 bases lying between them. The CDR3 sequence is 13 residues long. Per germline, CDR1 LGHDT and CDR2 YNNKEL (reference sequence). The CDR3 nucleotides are TGTGCCAGCAGCCCCTACCATGGCGCTGAAGCTTTCTTT. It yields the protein CASSPYHGAEAFF. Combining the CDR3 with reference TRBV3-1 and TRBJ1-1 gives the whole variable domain DTAVSQTPKYLVTQMGNDKSIKCEQNLGHDTMYWYKQDSKKFLKIMFSYNNKELIINETVPNRFSPKSPDKAHLNLHINSLELGDSAVYFCASSPYHGAEAFFGQGTRLTVV.

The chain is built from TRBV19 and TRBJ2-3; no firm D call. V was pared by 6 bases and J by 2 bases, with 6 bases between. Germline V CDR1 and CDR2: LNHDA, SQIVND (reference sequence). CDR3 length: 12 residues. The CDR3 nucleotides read TGTGCCAGTAGGGCCTTCACAGATACGCAGTATTTT. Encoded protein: CASRAFTDTQYF. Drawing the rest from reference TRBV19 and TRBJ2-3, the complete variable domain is DGGITQSPKYLFRKEGQNVTLSCEQNLNHDAMYWYRQDPGQGLRLIYYSQIVNDFQKGDIAEGYSVSREKKESFPLTVTSAQKNPTAFYLCASRAFTDTQYFGPGTRLTVL.

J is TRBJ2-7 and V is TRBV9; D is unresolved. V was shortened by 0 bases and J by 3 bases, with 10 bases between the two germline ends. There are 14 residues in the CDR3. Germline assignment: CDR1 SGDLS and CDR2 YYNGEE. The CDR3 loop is CASSVDGSDYEQYF. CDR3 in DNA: TGTGCCAGCAGCGTAGATGGGTCGGACTACGAGCAGTACTTC. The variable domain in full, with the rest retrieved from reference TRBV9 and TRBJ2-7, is DSGVTQTPKHLITATGQRVTLRCSPRSGDLSVYWYQQSLDQGLQFLIQYYNGEERAKGNILERFSAQQFPDLHSELNLSSLELGDSALYFCASSVDGSDYEQYFGPGTRLTVT.

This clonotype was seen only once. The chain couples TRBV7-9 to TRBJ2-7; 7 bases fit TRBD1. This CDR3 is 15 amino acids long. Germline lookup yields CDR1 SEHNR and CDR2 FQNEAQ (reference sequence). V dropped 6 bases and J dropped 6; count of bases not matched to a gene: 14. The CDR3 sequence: CASSPTDRAFGEQYF. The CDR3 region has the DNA TGTGCCAGCAGTCCTACCGACAGGGCATTTGGCGAGCAGTACTTC.

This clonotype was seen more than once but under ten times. The CDR3 region is CSALAGREETQYF. The CDR3 nucleotides are TGCAGTGCTCTAGCGGGCCGGGAAGAGACCCAGTACTTC. The chain combines TRBV20-1 with TRBJ2-5; TRBD2 matches 8 bases. V gave up 5 bases and J gave up 3 bases; unmatched junction bases: 5. Germline-derived CDR1 and CDR2 are DFQATT and SNEGSKA (reference sequence). The CDR3 runs 13 residues.

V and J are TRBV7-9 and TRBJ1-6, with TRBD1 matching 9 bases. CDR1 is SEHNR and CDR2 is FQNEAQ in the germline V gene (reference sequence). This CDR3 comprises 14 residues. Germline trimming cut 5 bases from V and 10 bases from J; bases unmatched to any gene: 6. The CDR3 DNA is TGTGCCAGCAGCCAGGGACAGGGAATGTCACCCCTCCACTTT. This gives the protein CASSQGQGMSPLHF.

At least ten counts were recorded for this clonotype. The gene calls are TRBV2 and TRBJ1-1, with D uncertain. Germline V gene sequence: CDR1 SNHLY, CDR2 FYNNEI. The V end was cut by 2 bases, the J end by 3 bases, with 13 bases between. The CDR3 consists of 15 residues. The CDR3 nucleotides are TGTGCCAGCAGTGAATTGCAAGGGTTTGACACTGAAGCTTTCTTT. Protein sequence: CASSELQGFDTEAFF.

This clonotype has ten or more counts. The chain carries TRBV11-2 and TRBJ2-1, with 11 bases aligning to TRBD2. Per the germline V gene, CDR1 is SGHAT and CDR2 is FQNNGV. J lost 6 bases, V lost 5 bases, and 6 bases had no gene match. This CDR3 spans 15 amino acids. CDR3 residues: CASSPGTSGGNEQFF. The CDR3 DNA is TGTGCCAGCAGCCCCGGGACTAGCGGAGGCAATGAGCAGTTCTTC.

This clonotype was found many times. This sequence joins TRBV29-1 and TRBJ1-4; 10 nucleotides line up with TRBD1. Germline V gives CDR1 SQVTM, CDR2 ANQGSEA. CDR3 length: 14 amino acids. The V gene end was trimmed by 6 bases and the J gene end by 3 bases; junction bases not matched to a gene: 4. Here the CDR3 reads CSVGQGIANEKLFF. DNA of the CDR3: TGCAGCGTGGGACAGGGGATTGCTAATGAAAAACTGTTTTTT.

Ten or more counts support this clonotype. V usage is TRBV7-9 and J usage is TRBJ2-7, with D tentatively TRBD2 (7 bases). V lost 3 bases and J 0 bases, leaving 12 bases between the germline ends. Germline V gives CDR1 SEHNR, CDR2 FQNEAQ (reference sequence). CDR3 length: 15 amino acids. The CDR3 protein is CASSLGGADSYEQYF. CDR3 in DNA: TGTGCCAGCAGCTTGGGGGGGGCGGACTCCTACGAGCAGTACTTC.

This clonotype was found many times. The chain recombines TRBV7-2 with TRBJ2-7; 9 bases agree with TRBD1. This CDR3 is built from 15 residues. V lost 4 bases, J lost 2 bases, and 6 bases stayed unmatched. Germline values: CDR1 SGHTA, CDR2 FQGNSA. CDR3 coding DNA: TGTGCCAGCAGCTCACTACGACAGGGGGCCTACGAGCAGTACTTC. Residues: CASSSLRQGAYEQYF. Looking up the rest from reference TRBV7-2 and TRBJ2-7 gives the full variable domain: GAGVSQSPSNKVTEKGKDVELRCDPISGHTALYWYRQSLGQGLEFLIYFQGNSAPDKSGLPSDRFSAERTGGSVSTLTIQRTQQEDSAVYLCASSSLRQGAYEQYFGPGTRLTVT.

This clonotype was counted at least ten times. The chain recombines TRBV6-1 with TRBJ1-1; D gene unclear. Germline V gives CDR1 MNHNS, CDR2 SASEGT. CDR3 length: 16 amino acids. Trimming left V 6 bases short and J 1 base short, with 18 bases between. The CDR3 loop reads CASSLILVLPNTEAFF. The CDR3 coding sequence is TGTGCCAGCAGCCTGATACTGGTCCTCCCGAACACTGAAGCTTTCTTT.

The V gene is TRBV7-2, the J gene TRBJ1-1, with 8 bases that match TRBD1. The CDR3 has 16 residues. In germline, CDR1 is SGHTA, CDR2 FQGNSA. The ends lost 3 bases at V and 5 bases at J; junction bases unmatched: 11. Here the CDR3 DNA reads TGTGCCAGCAGCTTCCAGACAGGGGCCCGGGGGACTGAAGCTTTCTTT. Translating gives CASSFQTGARGTEAFF.

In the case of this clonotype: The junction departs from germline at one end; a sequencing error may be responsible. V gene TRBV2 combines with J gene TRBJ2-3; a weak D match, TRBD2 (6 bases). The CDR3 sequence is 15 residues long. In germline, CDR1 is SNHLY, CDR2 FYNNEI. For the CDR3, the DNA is TGTGCCAGCAGTCCCCTCGCGGGGAAAACAGATGCGCAGTATTTT. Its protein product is CASSPLAGKTDAQYF.

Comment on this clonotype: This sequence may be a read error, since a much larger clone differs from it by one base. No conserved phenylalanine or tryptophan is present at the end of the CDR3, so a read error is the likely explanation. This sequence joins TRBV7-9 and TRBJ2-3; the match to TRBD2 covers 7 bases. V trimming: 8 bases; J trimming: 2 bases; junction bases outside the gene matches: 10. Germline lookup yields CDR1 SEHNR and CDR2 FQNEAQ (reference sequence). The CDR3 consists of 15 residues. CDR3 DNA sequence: TGTGCCAGCGGTCAGCGGGAAGTTCACACAGATACGCAGTATCTT. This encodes CASGQREVHTDTQYL.

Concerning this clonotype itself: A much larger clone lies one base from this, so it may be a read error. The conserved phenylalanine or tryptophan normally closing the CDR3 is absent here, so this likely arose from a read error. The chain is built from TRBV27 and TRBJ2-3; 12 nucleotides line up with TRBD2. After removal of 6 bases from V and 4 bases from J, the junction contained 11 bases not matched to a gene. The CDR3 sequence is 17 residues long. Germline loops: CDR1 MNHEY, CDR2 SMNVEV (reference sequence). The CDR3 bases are TGTGCCAGCAGCGCATCGACTAGCGGGAGAGTAGCAGATACGCAGTATCTT. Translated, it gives CASSASTSGRVADTQYL.

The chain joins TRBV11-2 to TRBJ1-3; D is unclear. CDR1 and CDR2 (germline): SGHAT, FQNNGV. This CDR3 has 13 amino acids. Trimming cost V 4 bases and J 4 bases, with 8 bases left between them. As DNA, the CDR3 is TGTGCCAGCAGCTCCGCGAGGGGAAACACCATATATTTT. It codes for CASSSARGNTIYF.

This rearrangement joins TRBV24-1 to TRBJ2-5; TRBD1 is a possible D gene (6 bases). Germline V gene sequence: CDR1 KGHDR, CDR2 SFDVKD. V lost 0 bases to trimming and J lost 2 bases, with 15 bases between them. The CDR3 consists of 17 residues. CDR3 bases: TGTGCCACCAGTGATTTGGATCGGGACATAGGACAAGAGACCCAGTACTTC. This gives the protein CATSDLDRDIGQETQYF.